Presented here are 23 T cell receptor beta chains from one specimen sequenced in a study of T cells in Graves' hyperthyroidism and ophthalmopathy. Authors of the study amplified TCR beta CDR3 regions from RNA transcripts. Primed by the HTBI set, a first-round RT-PCR was run on the TCR CDR3. TCRdb reprocessed the multiplex PCR reads via MiXCR and lists one record per CDR3 protein. The sample has around 420,000 distinct CDR3 sequences; less than 20% are singletons. Sequenced sample: blood. These receptors all come from a woman under 30 with Graves' hyperthyroidism.

The rearrangement joins TRBV10-3 to TRBJ2-7; D perhaps matches TRBD2 (5 bases). From germline, CDR1 is ENHRY and CDR2 SYGVKD. This CDR3 spans 12 amino acids. Deletions cut 6 bases from V and 0 bases from J, with 6 bases between. CDR3 loop: CAIRGSSYEQYF. DNA for the CDR3: TGTGCCATCAGGGGGAGCTCCTACGAGCAGTACTTC.

Many counts were recorded for this clonotype. The chain couples TRBV6-1 to TRBJ2-7, with TRBD1 matching over 7 bases. Unmatched junction bases numbered 7, after V lost 5 bases and J lost 3 bases. CDR3 size: 14 residues. CDR1 MNHNS and CDR2 SASEGT come from the germline V gene. The CDR3 region has the DNA TGTGCCAGCAGTTCACAGGGGATAGGCTACGAGCAGTACTTC. The encoded protein is CASSSQGIGYEQYF.

The chain recombines TRBV9 with TRBJ2-2; TRBD2 matches at 10 bases. Germline CDR1 reads SGDLS; CDR2 reads YYNGEE. Trimming took 4 bases from V and 8 from J; bases not matched to a gene: 11. CDR3 length equals 16 residues. The CDR3 coding sequence is TGTGCCAGCAGCAACCCCCGAAGCGGGGGGGGAGGGGAGCTGTTTTTT. The encoded protein is CASSNPRSGGGGELFF. Drawing the rest from reference TRBV9 and TRBJ2-2, the complete variable domain is DSGVTQTPKHLITATGQRVTLRCSPRSGDLSVYWYQQSLDQGLQFLIQYYNGEERAKGNILERFSAQQFPDLHSELNLSSLELGDSALYFCASSNPRSGGGGELFFGEGSRLTVL.

This clonotype was counted at least ten times. The rearrangement uses TRBV11-2 and TRBJ2-4; D possibly corresponds to TRBD2 (5 bases). V lost 5 bases and J 9 bases, leaving 26 bases between the germline ends. The CDR3 runs 17 residues. Germline V gives CDR1 SGHAT, CDR2 FQNNGV. The CDR3 bases are TGTGCCAGCAGCCCGCACGAGCAATGGGCTAGCCGGGCCATTCAGTACTTC. As protein: CASSPHEQWASRAIQYF.

The table lists this clonotype with a few counts. V usage is TRBV9 and J usage is TRBJ2-2; 7 positions agree with TRBD1. Germline V gene sequence: CDR1 SGDLS, CDR2 YYNGEE. V was pared by 4 bases and J by 6 bases, with 12 bases of the junction left unmatched. This CDR3 is built from 16 residues. The CDR3 DNA reads TGTGCCAGCAGCCGGAGTGGGGACAGTATCGCCGGGGAGCTGTTTTTT. Translation: CASSRSGDSIAGELFF.

The sample holds many counts of this clonotype. The V gene is TRBV3-1, the J gene TRBJ2-1; D is unresolved. Germline V gene data show CDR1 as LGHDT and CDR2 as YNNKEL (reference sequence). V lost 4 bases and J lost 5, with 6 bases in between. The CDR3 has 12 amino acids. CDR3 DNA: TGTGCCAGCAGCCCGACCGACAATGAGCAGTTCTTC. This encodes CASSPTDNEQFF.

This clonotype was counted many times. The V call is TRBV7-9, the J call TRBJ1-2; D not resolved. The V gene lost 1 base and the J gene lost 5 bases, with 2 bases spanning the gap. Per the germline V gene, CDR1 is SEHNR and CDR2 is FQNEAQ (reference sequence). This CDR3 is 11 amino acids long. The CDR3 DNA is TGTGCCAGCAGCTTAGATTATGGCTACACCTTC. It is translated as CASSLDYGYTF. Variable domain in full (rest from reference TRBV7-9 and TRBJ1-2): DTGVSQNPRHKITKRGQNVTFRCDPISEHNRLYWYRQTLGQGPEFLTYFQNEAQLEKSRLLSDRFSAERPKGSFSTLEIQRTEQGDSAMYLCASSLDYGYTFGSGTRLTVV.

This clonotype was seen many times. This rearrangement joins TRBV12-3 or TRBV12-4 to TRBJ1-5, with 9 bases matching TRBD1. This CDR3 contains 14 residues. J was trimmed by 4 bases and V by 7 bases; bases with no gene match: 5. This CDR3 reads CASKQGARNQPQHF. CDR3 in DNA: TGTGCCAGCAAACAGGGGGCTAGAAATCAGCCCCAGCATTTT.

This clonotype has at least ten counts. The chain links TRBV15 to TRBJ2-1; 12 positions agree with TRBD2. The CDR3 totals 16 residues. V shed 0 bases, J shed 6 bases, and the junction held 3 bases outside the gene matches. The germline V gene has CDR1 LNHNV and CDR2 YYDKDF (reference sequence). CDR3 residues: CATSREPSGRANEQFF. CDR3 nucleotides: TGTGCCACCAGCAGAGAACCTAGCGGGAGGGCCAATGAGCAGTTCTTC.

This clonotype was seen just once. A much larger clone is a single base away; this may be a read error. This rearrangement joins TRBV12-3 or TRBV12-4 to TRBJ2-5; 8 positions match TRBD2. V lost 3 bases, J lost 7 bases, and 1 base stayed unmatched. The CDR3 loop spans 12 amino acids. CDR3 protein: CASSFRGGTQYF. The CDR3 nucleotides are TGTGCCAGCAGTTTCCGGGGGGGGACCCAGTACTTC.

This clonotype was observed a handful of times. The chain joins TRBV19 to TRBJ2-1; TRBD2 matches at 8 bases. The V and J ends lost 8 bases and 6 bases, in that order; junction bases with no gene match: 9. Germline V gene data show CDR1 as LNHDA and CDR2 as SQIVND (reference sequence). The CDR3 is 14 residues long. The CDR3 nucleotides read TGTGCCAGTGGTAGCGGGACCATTCGCAATGAGCAGTTCTTC. It is translated as CASGSGTIRNEQFF.

This chain connects TRBV5-1 to TRBJ1-2; 9 bases agree with TRBD1. Germline loops: CDR1 SGHRS, CDR2 YFSETQ. V lost 4 bases, J lost 4 bases, and 17 bases stayed unmatched. The CDR3 is 18 amino acids. This CDR3 is CASSPGGGTGIVPYGYTF. Here the CDR3 DNA reads TGCGCCAGCAGCCCGGGCGGTGGGACAGGGATCGTCCCCTATGGCTACACCTTC. Variable domain in full (rest from reference TRBV5-1 and TRBJ1-2): KAGVTQTPRYLIKTRGQQVTLSCSPISGHRSVSWYQQTPGQGLQFLFEYFSETQRNKGNFPGRFSGRQFSNSRSEMNVSTLELGDSALYLCASSPGGGTGIVPYGYTFGSGTRLTVV.

J is TRBJ1-3 and V is TRBV6-2 or TRBV6-3, with D perhaps TRBD1 (5 bases). V was pared by 5 bases and J by 4 bases, with 18 bases between. The CDR3 covers 16 residues. In germline, CDR1 is MNHEY, CDR2 SVGEGT. CDR3 nucleotides: TGTGCCAGCAGTGCTGGTCTGGGGCAACAGGGAAACACCATATATTTT. Encoded protein: CASSAGLGQQGNTIYF.

The gene calls are TRBV5-1 and TRBJ2-1; 7 nucleotides line up with TRBD1. Germline loops: CDR1 SGHRS, CDR2 YFSETQ. V dropped 4 bases and J dropped 2; count of bases not matched to a gene: 12. The CDR3 consists of 17 residues. The CDR3 nucleotides are TGCGCCAGCAGCCCCCACCCGACAGGGAAGGCCTACAATGAGCAGTTCTTC. Its protein is CASSPHPTGKAYNEQFF.

This clonotype was counted ten times or more. The gene calls are TRBV5-1 and TRBJ2-3; no firm D call. The ends were cut back, 4 bases at V and 2 bases at J, with 8 bases in the middle. Germline lookup yields CDR1 SGHRS and CDR2 YFSETQ. This CDR3 has 13 residues. The CDR3 sequence is CASSPVNTDTQYF. DNA of the CDR3: TGCGCCAGCAGCCCCGTTAACACAGATACGCAGTATTTT.

On this clonotype itself: With a much larger clone just one base away, this may be a read error. The V and J genes are TRBV11-2 and TRBJ1-6, with 8 bases matching TRBD1. The V gene's germline CDR1 is SGHAT and CDR2 FQNNGV. This CDR3 contains 15 residues. In DNA form, the CDR3 reads TGTGCCTGCAGCCCTTTCAGGGGGCATAATTCACCCCTCCACTTT. Amino acid sequence: CACSPFRGHNSPLHF.

This clonotype was detected ten times or more. The J gene is TRBJ1-6, the V gene TRBV6-1; tentative D call: TRBD1 (5 bases). Germline V gives CDR1 MNHNS, CDR2 SASEGT. Trimming stripped 5 bases from V and 2 bases from J, with 13 bases between. This CDR3 is built from 16 residues. The CDR3 region is CASSSGGPTYNSPLHF. DNA for the CDR3: TGTGCCAGCAGTTCTGGGGGACCGACCTATAATTCACCCCTCCACTTT.

This clonotype has ten or more counts. The chain has TRBV12-3 or TRBV12-4 and TRBJ1-1; D ambiguous. The CDR3 runs 11 residues. The germline V and J ends were trimmed by 8 bases and 0 bases, with 4 bases remaining between them. The CDR3 loop reads CASGLNTEAFF. CDR3 DNA sequence: TGTGCCAGCGGACTGAACACTGAAGCTTTCTTT.

As for this clonotype: Possible read error: a much larger clone is one base away. The V and J genes are TRBV10-3 and TRBJ1-2; TRBD1 agrees at 9 bases. CDR1 and CDR2 from the germline V gene are ENHRY and SYGVKD. CDR3 length: 15 amino acids. The CDR3 loop reads CAISESGQGLYGHTF. The CDR3 nucleotides are TGTGCCATCAGTGAGTCGGGACAGGGTCTCTATGGCCACACCTTC.

The chain carries TRBV29-1 and TRBJ2-7, with D possibly matching TRBD2 (6 bases). V gave up 3 bases and J gave up 3 bases, with 15 bases separating them. CDR1 is SQVTM, CDR2 ANQGSEA, per germline. The CDR3 totals 14 residues. CDR3 sequence (DNA): TGCAGCGTTGAGTTAACCCAGGAGGGCTACGAGCAGTACTTC. It codes for CSVELTQEGYEQYF.

Many counts were recorded for this clonotype. The V gene is TRBV5-1, the J gene TRBJ1-2; TRBD1 matches 9 bases. The junction had 7 bases not matched to a gene; V was cut back by 5 bases and J by 8 bases. The CDR3 contains 13 residues. Looked up from germline, CDR1 is SGHRS and CDR2 is YFSETQ. The CDR3 spells CASRTGGLEGYTF. The CDR3 bases are TGCGCCAGCAGGACAGGGGGTTTGGAGGGCTACACCTTC.

This sequence joins TRBV20-1 and TRBJ2-7, with 12 bases that match TRBD1. Germline V gene lookup returns CDR1 DFQATT and CDR2 SNEGSKA (reference sequence). This CDR3 has 14 amino acids. J was trimmed by 6 bases and V by 3 bases; bases with no gene match: 6. The CDR3: CSASPGQGAFEQYF. The DNA for the CDR3 is TGCAGTGCTAGTCCGGGACAGGGGGCGTTCGAGCAGTACTTC.

A remark on this clonotype: A much larger clone differs from this one at a single base, so this may be a read error. Here the CDR3 DNA reads TGTGGCAGCAGCTGGGGGGCGCGCACCTACAATGAGCAGTTCTTC. Residues: CGSSWGARTYNEQFF. The chain uses TRBV5-6 and TRBJ2-1; D is tentatively TRBD1 or TRBD2 (6 bases each). The V gene's germline CDR1 is SGHDT and CDR2 YYEEEE. The CDR3 is 15 residues long.